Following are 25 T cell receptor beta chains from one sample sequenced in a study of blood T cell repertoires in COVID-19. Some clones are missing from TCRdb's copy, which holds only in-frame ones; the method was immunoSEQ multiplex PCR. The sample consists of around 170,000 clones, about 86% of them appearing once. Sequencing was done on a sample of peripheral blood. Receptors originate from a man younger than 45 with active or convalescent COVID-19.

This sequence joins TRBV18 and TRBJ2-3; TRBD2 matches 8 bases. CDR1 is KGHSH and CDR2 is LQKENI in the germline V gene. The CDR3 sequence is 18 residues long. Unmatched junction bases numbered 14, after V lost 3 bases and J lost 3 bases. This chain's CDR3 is CASSPRALSGGGTDTQYF. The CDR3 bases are TGTGCCAGCTCACCCCGGGCCCTTTCCGGGGGGGGGACAGATACGCAGTATTTT.

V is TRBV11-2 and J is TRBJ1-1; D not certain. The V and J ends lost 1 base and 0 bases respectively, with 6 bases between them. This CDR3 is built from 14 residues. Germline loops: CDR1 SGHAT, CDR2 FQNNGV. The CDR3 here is CASSLAGMNTEAFF. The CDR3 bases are TGTGCCAGCAGCTTAGCAGGAATGAACACTGAAGCTTTCTTT.

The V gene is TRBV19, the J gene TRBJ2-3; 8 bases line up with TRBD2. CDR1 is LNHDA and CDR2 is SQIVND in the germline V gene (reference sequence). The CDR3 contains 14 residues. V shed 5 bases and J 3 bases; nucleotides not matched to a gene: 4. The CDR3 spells CASSLPGGTDTQYF. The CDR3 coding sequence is TGTGCCAGTAGTTTACCGGGGGGGACAGATACGCAGTATTTT.

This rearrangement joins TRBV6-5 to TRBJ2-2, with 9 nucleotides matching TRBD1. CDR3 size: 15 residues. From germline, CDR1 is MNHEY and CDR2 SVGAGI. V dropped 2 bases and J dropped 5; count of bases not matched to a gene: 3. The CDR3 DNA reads TGTGCCAGCAGTTACGGACAGGGGTTGACCGGGGAGCTGTTTTTT. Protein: CASSYGQGLTGELFF.

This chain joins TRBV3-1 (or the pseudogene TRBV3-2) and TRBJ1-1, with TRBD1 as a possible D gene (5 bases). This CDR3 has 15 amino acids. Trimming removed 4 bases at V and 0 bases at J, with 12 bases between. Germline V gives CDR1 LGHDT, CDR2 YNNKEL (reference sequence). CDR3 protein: CASSRPGLLNTEAFF. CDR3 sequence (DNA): TGTGCCAGCAGCCGCCCGGGACTCCTGAACACTGAAGCTTTCTTT.

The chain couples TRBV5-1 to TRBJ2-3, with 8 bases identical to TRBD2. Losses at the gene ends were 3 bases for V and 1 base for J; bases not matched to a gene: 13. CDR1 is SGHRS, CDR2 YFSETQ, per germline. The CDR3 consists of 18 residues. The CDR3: CASSSRGAGVLGTDTQYF. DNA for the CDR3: TGCGCCAGCAGCTCCCGGGGAGCGGGAGTACTAGGCACAGATACGCAGTATTTT.

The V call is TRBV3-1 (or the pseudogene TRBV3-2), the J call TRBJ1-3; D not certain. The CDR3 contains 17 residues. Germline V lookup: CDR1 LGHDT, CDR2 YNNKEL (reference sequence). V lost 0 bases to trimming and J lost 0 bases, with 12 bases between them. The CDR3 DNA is TGTGCCAGCAGCCAAGAACCTCGCGGGAGCTCTGGAAACACCATATATTTT. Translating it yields CASSQEPRGSSGNTIYF.

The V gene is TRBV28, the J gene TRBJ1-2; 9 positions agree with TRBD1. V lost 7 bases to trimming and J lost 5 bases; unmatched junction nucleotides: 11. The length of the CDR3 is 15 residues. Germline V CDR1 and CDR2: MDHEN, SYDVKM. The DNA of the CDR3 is TGTGCCAGCATCCTTCGGACAGGGGCCCCGTATGGCTACACCTTC. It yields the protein CASILRTGAPYGYTF.

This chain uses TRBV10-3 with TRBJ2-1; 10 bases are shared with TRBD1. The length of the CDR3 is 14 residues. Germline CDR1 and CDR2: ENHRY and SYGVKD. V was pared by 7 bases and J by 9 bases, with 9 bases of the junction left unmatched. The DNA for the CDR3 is TGTGCCATCAAACCGGGACAGGGGTCCGGTGAGCAGTTCTTC. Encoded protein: CAIKPGQGSGEQFF.

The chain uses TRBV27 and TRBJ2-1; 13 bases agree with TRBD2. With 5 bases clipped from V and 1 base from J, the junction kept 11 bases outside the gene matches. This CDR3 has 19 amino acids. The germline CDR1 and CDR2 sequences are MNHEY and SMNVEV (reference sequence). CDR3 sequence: CASSRTGTSGIPSYNEQFF. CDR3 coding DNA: TGTGCCAGCAGTCGAACCGGGACTAGCGGGATACCATCCTACAATGAGCAGTTCTTC.

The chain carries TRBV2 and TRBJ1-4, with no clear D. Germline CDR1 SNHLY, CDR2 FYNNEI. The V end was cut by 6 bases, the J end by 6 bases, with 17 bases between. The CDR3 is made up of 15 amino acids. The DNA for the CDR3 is TGTGCCAGCAGGGCGGGAACCCAGGTCTATGAAAAACTGTTTTTT. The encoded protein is CASRAGTQVYEKLFF.

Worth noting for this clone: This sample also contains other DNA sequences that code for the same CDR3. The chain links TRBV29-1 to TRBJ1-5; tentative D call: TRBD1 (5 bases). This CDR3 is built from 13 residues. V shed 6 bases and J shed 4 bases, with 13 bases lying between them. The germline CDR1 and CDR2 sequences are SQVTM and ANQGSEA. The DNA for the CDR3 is TGCAGCGTCCGGGGGTCAGGGAATCAGCCCCAGCATTTT. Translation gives CSVRGSGNQPQHF.

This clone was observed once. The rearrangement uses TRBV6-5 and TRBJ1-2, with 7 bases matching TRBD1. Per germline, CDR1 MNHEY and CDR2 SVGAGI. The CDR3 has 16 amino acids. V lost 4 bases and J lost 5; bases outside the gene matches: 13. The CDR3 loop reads CASSSESRQGGYGYTF. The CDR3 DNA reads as TGTGCCAGCAGTTCCGAATCCCGACAGGGCGGGTATGGCTACACCTTC.

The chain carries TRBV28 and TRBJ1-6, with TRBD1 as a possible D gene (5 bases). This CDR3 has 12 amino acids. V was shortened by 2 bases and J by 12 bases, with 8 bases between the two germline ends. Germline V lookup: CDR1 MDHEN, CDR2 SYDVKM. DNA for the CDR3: TGTGCCAGCAGTTTAGCCGACAGACCCCTCCACTTT. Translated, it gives CASSLADRPLHF.

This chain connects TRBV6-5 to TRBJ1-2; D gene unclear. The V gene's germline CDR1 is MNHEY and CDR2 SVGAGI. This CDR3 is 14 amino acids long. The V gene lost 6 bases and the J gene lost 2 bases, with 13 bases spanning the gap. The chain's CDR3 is CASSRAGGNYGYTF. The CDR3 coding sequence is TGTGCCAGCAGCCGGGCGGGAGGCAACTATGGCTACACCTTC.

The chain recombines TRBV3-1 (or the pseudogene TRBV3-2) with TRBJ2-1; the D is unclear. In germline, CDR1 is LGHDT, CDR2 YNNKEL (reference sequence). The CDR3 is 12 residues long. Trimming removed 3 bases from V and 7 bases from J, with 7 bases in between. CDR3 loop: CASSHTGNEQFF. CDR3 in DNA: TGTGCCAGCAGCCATACTGGTAATGAGCAGTTCTTC.

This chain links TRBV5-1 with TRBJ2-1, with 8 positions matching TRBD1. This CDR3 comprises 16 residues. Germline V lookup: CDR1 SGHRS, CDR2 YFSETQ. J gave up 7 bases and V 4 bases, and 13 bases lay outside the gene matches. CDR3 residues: CASSRTNFRGLNEQFF. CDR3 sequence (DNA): TGCGCCAGCAGCAGAACGAACTTCAGGGGGCTGAATGAGCAGTTCTTC.

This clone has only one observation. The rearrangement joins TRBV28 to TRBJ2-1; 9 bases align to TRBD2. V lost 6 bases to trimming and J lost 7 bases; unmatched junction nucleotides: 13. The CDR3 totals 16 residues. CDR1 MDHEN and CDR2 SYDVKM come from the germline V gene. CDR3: CASRGPTSGPLNEQFF. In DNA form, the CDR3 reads TGTGCCAGCAGAGGACCGACTAGCGGACCCCTAAATGAGCAGTTCTTC.

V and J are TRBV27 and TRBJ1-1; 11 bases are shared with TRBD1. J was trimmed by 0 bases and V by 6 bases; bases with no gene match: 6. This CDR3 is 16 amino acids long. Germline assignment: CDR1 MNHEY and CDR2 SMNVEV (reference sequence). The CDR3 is CASSGDRGTVNTEAFF. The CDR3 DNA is TGTGCCAGCAGCGGGGACAGGGGGACCGTGAACACTGAAGCTTTCTTT.

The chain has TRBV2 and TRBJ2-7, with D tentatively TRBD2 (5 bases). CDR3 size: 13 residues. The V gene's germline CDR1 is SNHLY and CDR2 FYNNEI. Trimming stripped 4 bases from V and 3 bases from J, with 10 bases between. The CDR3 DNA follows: TGTGCCAGCAGTGCGGGGATGGGCTACGAGCAGTACGTC. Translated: CASSAGMGYEQYV.

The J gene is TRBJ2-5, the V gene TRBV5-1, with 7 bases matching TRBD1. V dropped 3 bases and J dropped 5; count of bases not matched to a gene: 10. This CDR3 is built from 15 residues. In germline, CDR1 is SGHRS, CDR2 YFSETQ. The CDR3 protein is CASSSRQGGRETQYF. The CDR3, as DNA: TGCGCCAGCAGCTCCCGACAGGGCGGGCGGGAGACCCAGTACTTC. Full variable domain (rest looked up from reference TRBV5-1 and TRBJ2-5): KAGVTQTPRYLIKTRGQQVTLSCSPISGHRSVSWYQQTPGQGLQFLFEYFSETQRNKGNFPGRFSGRQFSNSRSEMNVSTLELGDSALYLCASSSRQGGRETQYFGPGTRLLVL.

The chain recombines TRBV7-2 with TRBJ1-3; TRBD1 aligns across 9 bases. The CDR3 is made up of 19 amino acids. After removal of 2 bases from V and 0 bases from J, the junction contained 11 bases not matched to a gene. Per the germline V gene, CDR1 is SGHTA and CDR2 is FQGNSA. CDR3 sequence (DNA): TGTGCCAGCAGCTTACGGACAGGGGCCGCTAGCGACTCTGGAAACACCATATATTTT. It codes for CASSLRTGAASDSGNTIYF. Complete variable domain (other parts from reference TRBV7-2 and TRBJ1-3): GAGVSQSPSNKVTEKGKDVELRCDPISGHTALYWYRQSLGQGLEFLIYFQGNSAPDKSGLPSDRFSAERTGGSVSTLTIQRTQQEDSAVYLCASSLRTGAASDSGNTIYFGEGSWLTVV.

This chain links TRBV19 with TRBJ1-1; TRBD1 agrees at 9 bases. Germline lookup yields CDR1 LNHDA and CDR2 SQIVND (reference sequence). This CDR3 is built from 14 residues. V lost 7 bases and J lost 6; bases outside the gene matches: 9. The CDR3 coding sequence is TGTGCCAGTAATTCCCCGGGACAGGGCCCTGAAGCTTTCTTT. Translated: CASNSPGQGPEAFF.

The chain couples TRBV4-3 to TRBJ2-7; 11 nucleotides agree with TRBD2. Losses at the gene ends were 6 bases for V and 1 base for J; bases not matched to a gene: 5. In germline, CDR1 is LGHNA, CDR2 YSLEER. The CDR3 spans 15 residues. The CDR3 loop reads CASSGGLAESYEQYF. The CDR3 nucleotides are TGCGCCAGCAGTGGGGGACTAGCGGAATCCTACGAGCAGTACTTC.

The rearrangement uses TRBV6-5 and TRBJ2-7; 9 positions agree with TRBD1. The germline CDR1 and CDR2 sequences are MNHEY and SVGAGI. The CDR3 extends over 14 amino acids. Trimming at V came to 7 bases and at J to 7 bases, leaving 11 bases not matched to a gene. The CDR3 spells CASITGTGTKEQYF. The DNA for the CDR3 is TGTGCCAGCATTACCGGGACAGGGACTAAGGAGCAGTACTTC.